Listed here are 15 T cell receptor beta chains from one sample, sequenced in a study of cytomegalovirus exposure and HLA in healthy donors. The PCR made use of 60 Vbeta and 13 Jbeta primers. This table comes from immunoSEQ multiplex PCR, and its TCRdb copy is limited to in-frame clones, with some not included. Of under 150,000 clones listed, around 76% were seen once; the top ten hold under 4.5%. The specimen sequenced was PBMCs. These receptors were obtained from a man in his late teens or twenties in good health and CMV-seronegative.

This rearrangement joins TRBV5-1 to TRBJ2-5, with TRBD2 as a possible D gene (6 bases). CDR1 is SGHRS and CDR2 is YFSETQ in the germline V gene. This CDR3 is 15 amino acids long. V lost 4 bases and J lost 5, with 18 bases in between. As DNA, the CDR3 is TGCGCCAGCAGCGTATTGGGCGGGATTGGGGAGACCCAGTACTTC. Its protein product is CASSVLGGIGETQYF.

The V gene is TRBV5-1, the J gene TRBJ1-4; 7 bases are shared with TRBD1. This CDR3 region has 16 residues. The germline gives CDR1 SGHRS, CDR2 YFSETQ. The J segment lost 7 bases and the V segment lost 4 bases, leaving 13 bases of the junction unmatched. CDR3 sequence (DNA): TGCGCCAGCAGCCCTACTCCCCCAGGGGGAGGTGAAAAACTGTTTTTT. This gives the protein CASSPTPPGGGEKLFF.

The gene calls are TRBV6-1 and TRBJ1-2, with 8 bases fitting TRBD1. The CDR3 covers 19 residues. Germline CDR1 is MNHNS and CDR2 is SASEGT. J lost 4 bases, V lost 4 bases, and 20 bases had no gene match. The CDR3 spells CASSAARGQGGPEGYGYTF. CDR3 sequence (DNA): TGTGCCAGCAGTGCGGCGCGCGGACAGGGTGGACCGGAGGGCTATGGCTACACCTTC.

The chain has TRBV12-5 and TRBJ1-5, with D tentatively TRBD1 (6 bases). V lost 8 bases and J 5 bases, leaving 16 bases between the germline ends. The CDR3 totals 14 residues. Germline V gene lookup returns CDR1 LGHNT and CDR2 FRNRAP. The CDR3 is CASHAGAEYQPQHF. CDR3 bases: TGTGCTAGTCACGCGGGGGCAGAGTATCAGCCCCAGCATTTT.

This sequence joins TRBV10-3 and TRBJ2-1, with TRBD2 identical over 12 bases. V trimming: 0 bases; J trimming: 8 bases; junction bases outside the gene matches: 17. This CDR3 region has 20 residues. In germline, CDR1 is ENHRY, CDR2 SYGVKD. The CDR3 DNA follows: TGTGCCATCAGTGAGTCTCCCCCCTCGGCTAGCGGGGGGGCTCAAGATGAGCAGTTCTTC. It translates to CAISESPPSASGGAQDEQFF.

The chain's CDR3 is CASSRTGFPYEQYF. The CDR3 DNA follows: TGCGCCAGCAGCCGGACAGGGTTCCCCTACGAGCAGTACTTC. The gene calls are TRBV10-1 and TRBJ2-7; TRBD1 agrees at 8 bases. CDR1 is WNHNN, CDR2 SYGVQD, per germline (reference sequence). The CDR3 is 14 amino acids. V trimming: 6 bases; J trimming: 2 bases; junction bases outside the gene matches: 6.

This chain uses TRBV2 with TRBJ2-1, with 13 positions matching TRBD2. V trimming: 7 bases; J trimming: 4 bases; junction bases outside the gene matches: 4. The CDR3 is 15 amino acids. Germline V gene data show CDR1 as SNHLY and CDR2 as FYNNEI. The CDR3 here is CASKLAGGPYNEQFF. As DNA, the CDR3 is TGTGCCAGCAAACTAGCGGGGGGGCCTTACAATGAGCAGTTCTTC.

This rearrangement joins TRBV9 to TRBJ1-4; D perhaps matches TRBD1 (5 bases). V lost 0 bases to trimming and J lost 6 bases, with 12 bases between them. Looked up from germline, CDR1 is SGDLS and CDR2 is YYNGEE. The CDR3 consists of 15 residues. CDR3 loop: CASSVAAAGDEKLFF. CDR3 DNA sequence: TGTGCCAGCAGCGTAGCGGCGGCGGGGGATGAAAAACTGTTTTTT.

The chain joins TRBV7-9 to TRBJ1-4, with 9 bases fitting TRBD1. The germline gives CDR1 SEHNR, CDR2 FQNEAQ (reference sequence). This CDR3 contains 14 residues. V gave up 5 bases and J gave up 8 bases; unmatched junction bases: 6. The CDR3 bases are TGTGCCAGCAGCCACACAGGGGGCTCGGAAAAACTGTTTTTT. Translating gives CASSHTGGSEKLFF.

The V call is TRBV5-4, the J call TRBJ2-5; 8 nucleotides align to TRBD1. CDR3 size: 16 residues. Germline assignment: CDR1 SGHNT and CDR2 YYREEE (reference sequence). V shed 0 bases, J shed 1 base, and the junction held 5 bases outside the gene matches. CDR3 sequence (DNA): TGTGCCAGCAGCTTGGGGACAGGGACGACCCAAGAGACCCAGTACTTC. This gives the protein CASSLGTGTTQETQYF.

The V call is TRBV2, the J call TRBJ2-7; perhaps TRBD1 as D (6 bases). Per germline, CDR1 SNHLY and CDR2 FYNNEI. Trimming stripped 2 bases from V and 3 bases from J, with 8 bases between. The CDR3 is 13 amino acids. CDR3 nucleotides: TGTGCCAGCAGTGAATGGACAGACTACGAGCAGTACTTC. Protein product: CASSEWTDYEQYF.

V usage is TRBV30 and J usage is TRBJ2-1, with unresolved D. The germline CDR1 and CDR2 sequences are GTSNPN and SVGIG (reference sequence). The CDR3 contains 11 residues. V was shortened by 1 base and J by 7 bases, with 5 bases between the two germline ends. The DNA of the CDR3 is TGTGCCTGGAGTGGGCCTAATGAGCAGTTCTTC. Translation gives CAWSGPNEQFF.

This clone is a singleton in its sample. This rearrangement joins TRBV19 to TRBJ2-5; D call uncertain. Trimming shortened V by 5 bases and J by 4 bases, and 14 bases separated the two germline ends. Germline lookup yields CDR1 LNHDA and CDR2 SQIVND (reference sequence). The CDR3 totals 14 residues. The CDR3 bases are TGTGCCAGTAGTCCACTACCGGTAGGAGAGACCCAGTACTTC. Translating it yields CASSPLPVGETQYF.

This clone has a handful of counts. The V call is TRBV2, the J call TRBJ2-1, with 13 bases that match TRBD2. In germline, CDR1 is SNHLY, CDR2 FYNNEI. The CDR3 contains 15 residues. The V segment lost 4 bases and the J segment 7 bases; nucleotides outside the gene matches: 4. The CDR3 is CASSGLAGGRNEQFF. CDR3 DNA: TGTGCCAGCAGTGGACTAGCGGGAGGTAGGAATGAGCAGTTCTTC.

This rearrangement joins TRBV7-6 to TRBJ2-2, with 11 bases that match TRBD2. V shed 4 bases and J 7 bases; nucleotides not matched to a gene: 11. Germline V gene sequence: CDR1 SGHVS, CDR2 FNYEAQ. The CDR3 covers 17 residues. The CDR3 DNA reads TGTGCCAGCAGCTCTGTCGGGCTAGCGGGAGGAGGCGGGGAGCTGTTTTTT. Translated, it gives CASSSVGLAGGGGELFF.